This entry is about one TCR beta chain. Its antigen remains unknown. The sample belongs to a study of beta chain features in type 1 diabetes. Study conclusions and caveats: The study left unresolved whether HLA type influences TCRB rearrangement. Fewer insertions but more deletions were seen at VDJ junctions in type 1 diabetes patients. High TCR expression in some cells could lead to their over-representation in cDNA sequencing. People with Type 1 diabetes carried modestly yet significantly shorter TCRB CDR3s in all four CD4+ subsets.

Germline V gives CDR1 SGHRS, CDR2 YFSETQ. Trimming removed 4 bases from V and 0 bases from J, with 7 bases in between. CDR3 length: 13 residues. The sequenced template was cDNA made from the entire isolated RNA. The repertoire was sequenced with immunoSEQ multiplex PCR; TCRdb's copy has only in-frame clones and lacks some. The repertoire holds around 450,000 clones, 10% to 12% seen once, with about 0.045% in the top ten. This sequence originates from a woman between 18 and 30 years old in good health. V usage is TRBV5-1 and J usage is TRBJ1-1, with a tentative D call TRBD1 (5 bases). The source material was naive CD4+ T cells from blood. CDR3 in amino acids: CASSQTVNTEAFF. CDR3 bases: TGCGCCAGCAGCCAGACAGTGAACACTGAAGCTTTCTTT.